The 29 T cell receptor beta chains below come from one sample, sequenced in a study of T cells in Graves' hyperthyroidism and ophthalmopathy (dated by TCRdb to between 2018 and 2020). The library was prepared using multiplex PCR. Sequencing relied on an Illumina HiSeq 2000. Amplification of TCR beta CDR3 regions was carried out from RNA transcripts. The TCR CDR3 was subjected to a first round of RT-PCR using the HTBI primer set and the Qiagen OneStep RT-PCR kit. TCRdb reworked the public reads: Q25 trimming with fastp, MiXCR clone assembly, productive beta chains retained. Rows are combined by CDR3 protein, so each entry shows the most common genes and DNA. Recorded for this sample are around 440,000 distinct CDR3 sequences; around 16% of them occurred a single time. The leading ten clones occupy around 7.3% of the sample. Sequences were obtained from blood. These receptors came from a woman aged 18-29 years with Graves' hyperthyroidism.

This chain uses TRBV20-1 with TRBJ2-5; possible D gene TRBD1, 5 bases. Germline V gene sequence: CDR1 DFQATT, CDR2 SNEGSKA (reference sequence). V was shortened by 0 bases and J by 1 base, with 12 bases between the two germline ends. The CDR3 extends over 15 amino acids. This CDR3 reads CSARDRRGSQETQYF. CDR3 DNA: TGCAGTGCTAGAGATCGAAGGGGATCCCAAGAGACCCAGTACTTC.

This clonotype was counted only a few times. Written as DNA, the CDR3 is TGCAGTGCTAGAGCCGGGACAGGGGGGAACTACGAGCAGTACTTC. Protein sequence: CSARAGTGGNYEQYF. The chain joins TRBV20-1 to TRBJ2-7; TRBD1 matches at 11 bases. Per the germline V gene, CDR1 is DFQATT and CDR2 is SNEGSKA (reference sequence). V dropped 1 base and J dropped 3; count of bases not matched to a gene: 5. The CDR3 contains 15 residues.

This chain links TRBV29-1 with TRBJ1-6; D is unclear. The ends were cut back, 1 base at V and 9 bases at J, with 10 bases in the middle. The CDR3 has 13 residues. The V gene's germline CDR1 is SQVTM and CDR2 ANQGSEA. The CDR3 sequence: CSVEVGTSSPLHF. CDR3 in DNA: TGCAGCGTTGAAGTGGGCACGAGTTCACCCCTCCACTTT.

This clonotype was seen repeatedly, ten times or more. The chain recombines TRBV29-1 with TRBJ2-5; D gene uncertain. The germline V gene encodes CDR1 SQVTM and CDR2 ANQGSEA. The CDR3 runs to 13 residues. Deletions cut 1 base from V and 0 bases from J, with 6 bases between. The CDR3 region is CSVEGRDQETQYF. CDR3 in DNA: TGCAGCGTTGAAGGACGGGACCAAGAGACCCAGTACTTC.

This clonotype has a count of ten or more. The chain is built from TRBV11-3 and TRBJ1-5, with 9 bases aligning to TRBD1. The V segment lost 5 bases and the J segment 7 bases; nucleotides outside the gene matches: 3. The CDR3 is made up of 13 amino acids. Germline CDR1 and CDR2: SGHNT and YENEEA. The chain's CDR3 is CASSGGQGQPQHF. CDR3 coding DNA: TGTGCCAGCAGCGGGGGACAGGGCCAGCCCCAGCATTTT.

This clonotype was recorded many times. This chain uses TRBV7-2 with TRBJ2-5; D unclear. Germline loops: CDR1 SGHTA, CDR2 FQGNSA. V lost 5 bases, J lost 5 bases, and 6 bases lay in between. The CDR3 consists of 11 residues. CDR3 nucleotides: TGTGCCAGCAGCCCGGTGGAGACCCAGTACTTC. This sequence encodes CASSPVETQYF.

This clonotype was counted ten times or more. The genes are TRBV5-6 and TRBJ1-2; 7 nucleotides match TRBD1. Germline assignment: CDR1 SGHDT and CDR2 YYEEEE. J was trimmed by 5 bases and V by 0 bases; bases with no gene match: 10. The CDR3 is made up of 16 amino acids. CDR3 region: CASSLEKGAIGYGYTF. The CDR3 DNA reads as TGTGCCAGCAGCTTGGAAAAGGGGGCGATAGGGTATGGCTACACCTTC.

In its sample, this clonotype was seen a few times. V and J are TRBV24-1 and TRBJ2-2; 9 bases are shared with TRBD1. Germline-derived CDR1 and CDR2 are KGHDR and SFDVKD. The CDR3 runs 13 residues. With 7 bases clipped from V and 7 bases from J, the junction kept 3 bases outside the gene matches. DNA for the CDR3: TGTGCCACCAGAGGACAGGGGTTCGGGGAGCTGTTTTTT. It encodes CATRGQGFGELFF.

There are many counts of this clonotype. The V and J genes are TRBV2 and TRBJ2-7; 9 bases are shared with TRBD2. Germline V lookup: CDR1 SNHLY, CDR2 FYNNEI. V lost 5 bases and J lost 9; bases outside the gene matches: 11. There are 14 residues in the CDR3. Here the CDR3 reads CASSPGGRARWQYF. The CDR3 DNA is TGTGCCAGCAGTCCCGGCGGGAGGGCCCGGTGGCAGTACTTC.

This chain connects TRBV5-1 to TRBJ2-7, with 10 bases matching TRBD1. The CDR3 runs to 19 residues. The germline V gene has CDR1 SGHRS and CDR2 YFSETQ. With 4 bases clipped from V and 3 bases from J, the junction kept 19 bases outside the gene matches. CDR3 coding DNA: TGCGCCAGCAGCCCGGGACAGGGGATCTTGAGGGAGCTAATCTACGAGCAGTACTTC. The encoded protein is CASSPGQGILRELIYEQYF.

At least ten counts were recorded for this clonotype. The chain recombines TRBV11-2 with TRBJ2-2, with TRBD2 as a possible D gene (5 bases). This CDR3 is built from 16 residues. CDR1 SGHAT and CDR2 FQNNGV come from the germline V gene. V was clipped by 8 bases and J by 4 bases, with 20 bases between them. CDR3 nucleotide sequence: TGTGCCAGCGCCCCCCAGCGGACGTTGGGCACCGGGGAGCTGTTTTTT. Encoded protein: CASAPQRTLGTGELFF.

In its sample, this clonotype was seen many times. The chain uses TRBV30 and TRBJ1-4; 7 bases are shared with TRBD1. The CDR3 runs to 15 residues. Unmatched junction bases numbered 5, after V lost 0 bases and J lost 4 bases. CDR1 is GTSNPN and CDR2 is SVGIG in the germline V gene (reference sequence). The CDR3 is CAWSVGRQGNEKLFF. The CDR3, as DNA: TGTGCCTGGAGTGTTGGGCGACAGGGTAATGAAAAACTGTTTTTT.

The table lists this clonotype with many counts. The chain recombines TRBV4-1 with TRBJ2-7; D uncertain. Trimming took 2 bases from V and 4 from J, leaving 9 bases between them. The CDR3 length is 13 residues. Germline V gives CDR1 MGHRA, CDR2 YSYEKL. The CDR3 is CASSQLQQYEQYF. In DNA, the CDR3 is TGCGCCAGCAGCCAATTACAGCAATACGAGCAGTACTTC.

This clonotype was detected many times. The V call is TRBV20-1, the J call TRBJ2-1; D gene uncertain. CDR1 is DFQATT and CDR2 is SNEGSKA in the germline V gene (reference sequence). V lost 1 base, J lost 0 bases, and 10 bases lay in between. CDR3 length: 15 amino acids. The CDR3 DNA reads as TGCAGTGCTAGAGGAAGCAGGAGCTCCTACAATGAGCAGTTCTTC. This translates into CSARGSRSSYNEQFF.

This clonotype was seen ten or more times. The J gene is TRBJ2-7, the V gene TRBV5-6; 9 bases agree with TRBD2. The germline CDR1 and CDR2 sequences are SGHDT and YYEEEE. The CDR3 covers 14 residues. V dropped 5 bases and J dropped 4; count of bases not matched to a gene: 7. The CDR3, as DNA: TGTGCCAGCAGTCATCCGGGACTAGCTTACGAGCAGTACTTC. Translation: CASSHPGLAYEQYF.

This clonotype was seen many times. The rearrangement links TRBV2 to TRBJ2-7; 7 nucleotides align to TRBD2. Germline CDR1 and CDR2: SNHLY and FYNNEI. Trimming cost V 5 bases and J 6 bases; bases outside gene matches: 16. CDR3 length: 16 amino acids. The CDR3 DNA follows: TGTGCCAGCAGTACCCGGGGAGGGCGTGGGTCCATCGAGCAGTACTTC. It translates to CASSTRGGRGSIEQYF.

This clonotype was recorded many times. The V gene is TRBV12-3 or TRBV12-4, the J gene TRBJ1-5; 8 nucleotides line up with TRBD1. V was clipped by 3 bases and J by 7 bases; unmatched bases: 11. CDR3 size: 16 residues. The CDR3: CASSFDSWTGTQPQHF. The CDR3 DNA sequence: TGTGCCAGCAGTTTTGATTCTTGGACAGGGACCCAGCCCCAGCATTTT.

This clonotype was observed a handful of times. V usage is TRBV27 and J usage is TRBJ1-4; perhaps TRBD1 as D (5 bases). The CDR3 has 15 residues. Trimming took off 6 bases at V and 4 bases at J, with 15 bases between the two ends. In germline, CDR1 is MNHEY, CDR2 SMNVEV (reference sequence). The CDR3 DNA reads TGTGCCAGCAGCCAATACGGGGCAATTAATGAAAAACTGTTTTTT. Residues: CASSQYGAINEKLFF.

The sample holds many counts of this clonotype. The chain carries TRBV28 and TRBJ2-5; D is undetermined. The CDR3 extends over 16 amino acids. Germline V gene data show CDR1 as MDHEN and CDR2 as SYDVKM. V was cut by 0 bases and J by 0 bases, with 11 bases left in between. CDR3 residues: CASSLWSDGNQETQYF. CDR3 coding DNA: TGTGCCAGCAGTTTATGGTCCGACGGAAACCAAGAGACCCAGTACTTC. Supplemented by reference TRBV28 and TRBJ2-5, the full variable domain reads DVKVTQSSRYLVKRTGEKVFLECVQDMDHENMFWYRQDPGLGLRLIYFSYDVKMKEKGDIPEGYSVSREKKERFSLILESASTNQTSMYLCASSLWSDGNQETQYFGPGTRLLVL.

For this clonotype: A clone one base away is much larger, so this may be a read error. The V call is TRBV6-4, the J call TRBJ2-2; the D is unclear. Germline V gives CDR1 MRHNA, CDR2 SNTAGT. The V and J ends lost 2 bases and 4 bases respectively, with 8 bases between them. This CDR3 is built from 14 residues. Here the CDR3 DNA reads TGTGCCAGCAGTGACGTGGCAGCCACCGGGGAGCTGTTTTTT. Its translation: CASSDVAATGELFF.

The chain couples TRBV10-3 to TRBJ1-5; D not resolved. CDR1 and CDR2 (germline): ENHRY, SYGVKD. The CDR3 length is 14 residues. Trimming cost V 6 bases and J 9 bases, with 18 bases left between them. The CDR3 nucleotides read TGTGCCATCAGCTCTTATGAACGGGAAGGGCCCCAGCATTTT. Protein: CAISSYEREGPQHF.

V and J are TRBV19 and TRBJ2-7, with TRBD2 as a possible D gene (5 bases). This CDR3 comprises 15 residues. Trimming left V 5 bases short and J 1 base short, with 15 bases between. CDR1 LNHDA and CDR2 SQIVND come from the germline V gene (reference sequence). The CDR3 DNA sequence: TGTGCCAGTAGTGACCGGGATTTTGGGTCCTACGAGCAGTACTTC. This codes for CASSDRDFGSYEQYF.

This clonotype was recorded at least ten times. The J gene is TRBJ1-2, the V gene TRBV6-1, with unresolved D. Per the germline V gene, CDR1 is MNHNS and CDR2 is SASEGT. This CDR3 is built from 14 residues. V was clipped by 3 bases and J by 6 bases, with 14 bases between them. The CDR3 here is CASSDLGPEHGYTF. CDR3 DNA: TGTGCCAGCAGTGACCTAGGACCGGAGCATGGCTACACCTTC.

This clonotype was recorded many times. The rearrangement uses TRBV12-3 or TRBV12-4 and TRBJ2-7; no reliable D call. The ends were cut back, 3 bases at V and 5 bases at J, with 8 bases in the middle. CDR3 size: 12 residues. In DNA form, the CDR3 reads TGTGCCAGCAGTTTGCTGGGCCACGAGCAGTACTTC. Its protein product is CASSLLGHEQYF.

This clonotype has a count of ten or more. The chain recombines TRBV9 with TRBJ2-1, with D perhaps assigned TRBD1 or TRBD2 (5 bases each). V lost 3 bases and J lost 9, with 19 bases in between. The CDR3 runs to 15 residues. Germline CDR1 SGDLS, CDR2 YYNGEE. The CDR3 is CASSEAGTPWGEQFF. CDR3 coding DNA: TGTGCCAGCAGCGAAGCCGGGACCCCCTGGGGTGAGCAGTTCTTC.

Turning to this clonotype: A single base separates this from a much larger clone, so it may be a read error. The rearrangement links TRBV11-2 to TRBJ2-3, with 9 bases that match TRBD2. Germline assignment: CDR1 SGHAT and CDR2 FQNNGV. J was trimmed by 2 bases and V by 6 bases; bases with no gene match: 12. The CDR3 is 17 residues long. CDR3 protein: CASSRRPAGGTTDTQYF. In DNA, the CDR3 is TGTGCCAGCAGTCGGAGACCAGCGGGGGGAACCACAGATACGCAGTATTTT.

This chain connects TRBV10-3 to TRBJ1-5, with 9 bases matching TRBD1. Germline CDR1 is ENHRY and CDR2 is SYGVKD. Unmatched junction bases numbered 5, after V lost 3 bases and J lost 2 bases. This CDR3 comprises 16 residues. The CDR3 spells CAISDSQGAGNQPQHF. The CDR3 region has the DNA TGTGCCATCAGTGACTCACAGGGGGCTGGCAATCAGCCCCAGCATTTT.

The V gene is TRBV30, the J gene TRBJ1-3; D unclear. This CDR3 spans 12 amino acids. V dropped 4 bases and J dropped 0 bases, with 4 bases sitting between them. The V gene's germline CDR1 is GTSNPN and CDR2 SVGIG (reference sequence). The CDR3 spells CAWKSSGNTIYF. In DNA form, the CDR3 reads TGTGCCTGGAAGAGCTCTGGAAACACCATATATTTT. Using reference TRBV30 and TRBJ1-3 for the parts outside the CDR3, the full variable domain is SQTIHQWPATLVQPVGSPLSLECTVEGTSNPNLYWYRQAAGRGLQLLFYSVGIGQISSEVPQNLSASRPQDRQFILSSKKLLLSDSGFYLCAWKSSGNTIYFGEGSWLTVV.

This clonotype has just a few counts. The genes are TRBV5-1 and TRBJ2-5; the D call may be TRBD1 or TRBD2 (5 bases each). Between the trimmed V and J ends, which lost 4 bases and 5 bases, there was a span of 15 bases. Germline assignment: CDR1 SGHRS and CDR2 YFSETQ. The CDR3 has 14 amino acids. The CDR3 spells CASSVAGTGETQYF. The CDR3 DNA is TGCGCCAGCAGCGTGGCCGGGACCGGGGAGACCCAGTACTTC.